The 28 T cell receptor beta chains listed next were all sequenced from one sample in a study of T cells in Graves' hyperthyroidism and ophthalmopathy. RNA transcripts provided the source from which TCR beta CDR3 regions were amplified. First-round RT-PCR with HTBI primers amplified the TCR CDR3 region. One entry per CDR3 protein results from TCRdb running MiXCR on the multiplex PCR reads. Of about 480,000 distinct CDR3 sequences in the sample, approximately 15% were seen once. Sample: blood. The receptors here all came from a woman aged 18-29 years with Graves' hyperthyroidism.

This clonotype was counted a few times. The genes are TRBV30 and TRBJ2-1; TRBD2 aligns across 9 bases. The V gene end was trimmed by 2 bases and the J gene end by 3 bases; junction bases not matched to a gene: 5. Germline CDR1 reads GTSNPN; CDR2 reads SVGIG (reference sequence). CDR3 size: 15 residues. The CDR3 is CAWSPLAGRYNEQFF. CDR3 nucleotides: TGTGCCTGGAGTCCCCTAGCGGGACGCTACAATGAGCAGTTCTTC.

This clonotype has ten or more counts. V and J are TRBV6-1 and TRBJ2-1, with unresolved D. V was clipped by 2 bases and J by 4 bases, with 12 bases between them. The germline V gene encodes CDR1 MNHNS and CDR2 SASEGT. This CDR3 comprises 15 residues. The CDR3, as DNA: TGTGCCAGCAGTGAATCCGTGGGAAAGTACAATGAGCAGTTCTTC. It translates to CASSESVGKYNEQFF.

This clonotype was recorded many times. The genes are TRBV20-1 and TRBJ1-4, with D perhaps TRBD1 (5 bases). This CDR3 is built from 16 residues. Germline V gives CDR1 DFQATT, CDR2 SNEGSKA (reference sequence). V was trimmed by 0 bases and J by 0 bases, leaving 11 bases between them. The CDR3 reads CSARDWTPSTNEKLFF. CDR3 bases: TGCAGTGCTAGAGATTGGACACCTTCAACTAATGAAAAACTGTTTTTT.

This clonotype occurred a few times. V is TRBV20-1 and J is TRBJ2-7; D may be TRBD1 (6 bases). Germline V gene data show CDR1 as DFQATT and CDR2 as SNEGSKA (reference sequence). Trimming took 5 bases from V and 1 from J, leaving 12 bases between them. This CDR3 spans 13 amino acids. The CDR3 sequence: CSAYHDRSYEQYV. CDR3 in DNA: TGCAGTGCTTACCACGACAGGTCCTACGAGCAGTACGTC.

This clonotype was counted only a few times. The chain combines TRBV3-1 with TRBJ1-3; the D is unclear. CDR1 LGHDT and CDR2 YNNKEL come from the germline V gene (reference sequence). The CDR3 is 14 residues long. V was cut by 3 bases and J by 0 bases, with 6 bases left in between. CDR3 protein: CASSHLHSGNTIYF. CDR3 bases: TGTGCCAGCAGCCATCTTCACTCTGGAAACACCATATATTTT.

The chain carries TRBV20-1 and TRBJ1-1, with D tentatively TRBD1 (5 bases). The CDR3 consists of 14 residues. Trimming left V 0 bases short and J 5 bases short, with 13 bases between. Looked up from germline, CDR1 is DFQATT and CDR2 is SNEGSKA (reference sequence). The CDR3 region is CSARDRDTWTEAFF. As DNA, the CDR3 is TGCAGTGCTAGAGACAGGGATACGTGGACTGAAGCTTTCTTT.

This chain connects TRBV7-9 to TRBJ1-4; tentatively, D is TRBD1 (6 bases). The V and J ends lost 7 bases and 7 bases respectively, with 16 bases between them. Per germline, CDR1 SEHNR and CDR2 FQNEAQ (reference sequence). This CDR3 is built from 14 residues. CDR3 residues: CASNSTGALEKLFF. CDR3 coding DNA: TGTGCCAGCAATTCGACGGGGGCGCTTGAAAAACTGTTTTTT.

The rearrangement uses TRBV19 and TRBJ1-5; TRBD1 matches at 9 bases. From germline, CDR1 is LNHDA and CDR2 SQIVND (reference sequence). The CDR3 is 16 residues long. J lost 6 bases, V lost 1 base, and 7 bases had no gene match. CDR3 amino acids: CASSIGRQGGGQPQHF. The CDR3 region has the DNA TGTGCCAGTAGTATAGGGCGACAGGGGGGCGGTCAGCCCCAGCATTTT.

This clonotype was counted ten times or more. The chain is built from TRBV5-1 and TRBJ1-1; D is ambiguous. The CDR3 contains 13 residues. The V and J ends lost 1 base and 6 bases respectively, with 10 bases between them. CDR1 is SGHRS and CDR2 is YFSETQ in the germline V gene. CDR3 loop: CASSLPASSEAFF. The CDR3 DNA reads TGCGCCAGCAGCTTGCCCGCTTCCTCTGAAGCTTTCTTT.

The CDR3 DNA reads TGCAGTGCTAGGGGGGGGGCGGTCGACGAGCAGTACTTC. Translation: CSARGGAVDEQYF. The V call is TRBV20-1, the J call TRBJ2-7; TRBD2 is a possible D gene (7 bases). Germline V lookup: CDR1 DFQATT, CDR2 SNEGSKA (reference sequence). Trimming cost V 3 bases and J 5 bases, with 14 bases left between them. CDR3 size: 13 residues.

This clonotype was counted once. The rearrangement uses TRBV10-3 and TRBJ2-5, with D unresolved. V was shortened by 4 bases and J by 14 bases, with 17 bases between the two germline ends. The CDR3 is made up of 12 amino acids. Germline V gene sequence: CDR1 ENHRY, CDR2 SYGVKD. The CDR3 here is CAISVSRRVEYF. The CDR3 nucleotides read TGTGCCATCAGTGTCAGCAGGAGAGTTGAATACTTC.

Only a few counts were recorded for this clonotype. This chain's CDR3 is CSARVLGLAGETQYF. Here the CDR3 DNA reads TGCAGTGCTAGAGTTCTAGGACTAGCGGGAGAGACCCAGTACTTC. The V and J genes are TRBV20-1 and TRBJ2-5; TRBD2 matches at 11 bases. CDR1 and CDR2 from the germline V gene are DFQATT and SNEGSKA (reference sequence). With V trimmed by 1 base and J by 4 bases, 5 bases remained unmatched. The CDR3 loop spans 15 amino acids.

The rearrangement joins TRBV29-1 to TRBJ2-7; 9 positions match TRBD2. CDR1 is SQVTM and CDR2 is ANQGSEA in the germline V gene. V gave up 3 bases and J gave up 4 bases; unmatched junction bases: 4. This CDR3 has 13 residues. CDR3 protein: CSVDAGGPYEQYF. The CDR3 nucleotides are TGCAGCGTTGATGCGGGAGGGCCTTACGAGCAGTACTTC.

This clonotype showed up just a few times. The rearrangement uses TRBV10-1 and TRBJ2-1, with TRBD1 as a possible D gene (6 bases). CDR1 is WNHNN and CDR2 is SYGVQD in the germline V gene (reference sequence). The CDR3 totals 15 residues. Trimming took off 8 bases at V and 1 base at J, with 15 bases between the two ends. This chain's CDR3 is CASPPGAASYNEQFF. CDR3 DNA: TGCGCCAGCCCCCCAGGGGCAGCTTCCTACAATGAGCAGTTCTTC.

The chain uses TRBV7-9 and TRBJ2-1; TRBD2 matches at 7 bases. The CDR3 runs to 16 residues. With 0 bases clipped from V and 0 bases from J, the junction kept 2 bases outside the gene matches. The germline CDR1 and CDR2 sequences are SEHNR and FQNEAQ (reference sequence). For the CDR3, the DNA is TGTGCCAGCAGCTTAGCGCGCGGGAGCTCCTACAATGAGCAGTTCTTC. Amino acids: CASSLARGSSYNEQFF.

There are a few counts of this clonotype. V gene TRBV19 combines with J gene TRBJ2-1; TRBD2 is a possible D gene (5 bases). From germline, CDR1 is LNHDA and CDR2 SQIVND (reference sequence). Trimming cost V 7 bases and J 6 bases, with 16 bases left between them. The CDR3 is 14 amino acids. DNA of the CDR3: TGTGCCAGTACCGATCGTGGCGGGCTCAATGAGCAGTTCTTC. Amino acid sequence: CASTDRGGLNEQFF. The full variable domain, rest sourced from reference TRBV19 and TRBJ2-1, is DGGITQSPKYLFRKEGQNVTLSCEQNLNHDAMYWYRQDPGQGLRLIYYSQIVNDFQKGDIAEGYSVSREKKESFPLTVTSAQKNPTAFYLCASTDRGGLNEQFFGPGTRLTVL.

The chain uses TRBV4-1 and TRBJ1-4; TRBD1 might be the D (5 bases). The V end was cut by 1 base, the J end by 7 bases, with 13 bases between. In germline, CDR1 is MGHRA, CDR2 YSYEKL. This CDR3 contains 15 residues. As DNA, the CDR3 is TGCGCCAGCAGCCAAGGCCTCCAGACAGTTGAAAAACTGTTTTTT. Its translation is CASSQGLQTVEKLFF.

This chain uses TRBV29-1 with TRBJ2-4; D could derive from TRBD1 or TRBD2 (5 bases each). The V end lost 7 bases, the J end lost 4 bases, and 17 bases lay between the germline ends. The CDR3 is 14 residues long. Germline CDR1 is SQVTM and CDR2 is ANQGSEA. The CDR3 here is CSGGLGDQKNIQYF. CDR3 bases: TGCAGCGGGGGTCTGGGGGATCAAAAAAACATTCAGTACTTC. Together with reference TRBV29-1 and TRBJ2-4, the CDR3 gives the full variable domain: SAVISQKPSRDICQRGTSLTIQCQVDSQVTMMFWYRQQPGQSLTLIATANQGSEATYESGFVIDKFPISRPNLTFSTLTVSNMSPEDSSIYLCSGGLGDQKNIQYFGAGTRLSVL.

Only one count was recorded for this clonotype. The rearrangement uses TRBV6-2 or TRBV6-3 and TRBJ1-5, with 7 bases identical to TRBD1. J was trimmed by 2 bases and V by 10 bases; bases with no gene match: 14. Per the germline V gene, CDR1 is MNHEY and CDR2 is SVGEGT. The CDR3 totals 16 residues. In DNA form, the CDR3 reads TGTGCCACCAGAACAGGGGTGATAAATGGCAATCAGCCCCAGCATTTT. Its translation: CATRTGVINGNQPQHF.

This clonotype was recorded many times. The V gene is TRBV7-3, the J gene TRBJ2-3; 9 bases are shared with TRBD1. CDR1 and CDR2 from the germline V gene are SGHTA and FQGTGA. The V segment lost 0 bases and the J segment 4 bases; nucleotides outside the gene matches: 5. The CDR3 length is 16 residues. The CDR3 region is CASSLTTGGRADTQYF. In DNA, the CDR3 is TGTGCCAGCAGCTTAACGACAGGGGGGCGTGCAGATACGCAGTATTTT.

This clonotype was found many times. V gene TRBV19 combines with J gene TRBJ1-2; TRBD1 matches 12 bases. Trimming took 8 bases from V and 8 from J; bases not matched to a gene: 12. Per the germline V gene, CDR1 is LNHDA and CDR2 is SQIVND (reference sequence). This CDR3 has 15 amino acids. The CDR3 nucleotides are TGTGCCAGTTATCCCTGGGACAGGGGGCTGGAAGGCTACACCTTC. Protein product: CASYPWDRGLEGYTF.

This clonotype appeared many times. The chain couples TRBV12-3 or TRBV12-4 to TRBJ2-1; D is perhaps TRBD1 (6 bases). With 0 bases removed from V and 8 bases from J, the gap between germline ends came to 11 bases. This CDR3 is 14 amino acids long. Written as DNA, the CDR3 is TGTGCCAGCAGTTTAGCGCAAAGGGGGTATGAGCAGTTCTTC. The encoded protein is CASSLAQRGYEQFF.

This clonotype was seen at least ten times. The J gene is TRBJ2-7, the V gene TRBV5-1, with 13 bases aligning to TRBD2. Germline CDR1 reads SGHRS; CDR2 reads YFSETQ. The V and J ends lost 0 bases and 3 bases, in that order; junction bases with no gene match: 3. This CDR3 is 16 amino acids long. CDR3 residues: CASSLAGTSGVYEQYV. The CDR3 DNA sequence: TGCGCCAGCAGCTTGGCCGGGACTAGCGGGGTCTACGAGCAGTACGTC.

In this sample, this clonotype turned up many times. As DNA, the CDR3 is TGTGCCAGCAGCCCTCATCCGAGGCAGCTGAGCTCCTACAATGAGCAGTTCTTC. Translating gives CASSPHPRQLSSYNEQFF. V gene TRBV13 combines with J gene TRBJ2-1; no reliable D call. This CDR3 comprises 18 residues. The germline V gene has CDR1 PRHDT and CDR2 FYEKMQ (reference sequence). Trimming cost V 5 bases and J 0 bases, with 20 bases left between them.

J is TRBJ2-1 and V is TRBV6-5; D may correspond to TRBD1 or TRBD2 (5 bases each). Deletions cut 0 bases from V and 3 bases from J, with 12 bases between. The length of the CDR3 is 16 residues. Germline lookup yields CDR1 MNHEY and CDR2 SVGAGI. CDR3 amino acids: CASSYSGRGGYNEQFF. As DNA, the CDR3 is TGTGCCAGCAGTTACTCGGGACGAGGAGGCTACAATGAGCAGTTCTTC.

This clonotype was observed at least ten times. V and J are TRBV11-3 and TRBJ2-3, with TRBD2 identical over 7 bases. The CDR3 totals 16 residues. Germline CDR1 SGHNT, CDR2 YENEEA. After removal of 3 bases from V and 0 bases from J, the junction contained 6 bases not matched to a gene. The CDR3 loop reads CASSFISGSSTDTQYF. The CDR3 region has the DNA TGTGCCAGCAGCTTCATTAGCGGGTCTAGCACAGATACGCAGTATTTT.

At least ten counts were recorded for this clonotype. The J gene is TRBJ1-5, the V gene TRBV6-1; no firm D call. From germline, CDR1 is MNHNS and CDR2 SASEGT. This CDR3 is 14 amino acids long. V was pared by 8 bases and J by 12 bases, with 23 bases between. Written as DNA, the CDR3 is TGTGCCAGCCGAACCGCGGACTCTGGACCCCTCCAGCATTTT. Protein: CASRTADSGPLQHF.

At least ten counts were recorded for this clonotype. The V and J genes are TRBV7-9 and TRBJ1-1; D is perhaps TRBD1 (5 bases). Germline V gene data show CDR1 as SEHNR and CDR2 as FQNEAQ (reference sequence). Trimming cost V 5 bases and J 5 bases, with 18 bases left between them. This CDR3 contains 15 residues. The CDR3 loop is CASSRGVGGSTEAFF. CDR3 bases: TGTGCCAGCAGCAGAGGTGTCGGGGGTTCAACTGAAGCTTTCTTT.